This TCR beta chain was profiled in a study of shared clonotypes between healthy human individuals (TCRdb year 2020). Broadly, across the study: The cohort included a few men and a couple of women between 18 and 49 years of age. For each donor, CD4 naive and CD4 memory were each run on three plates, CD8 naive on two plates, and CD8 memory on one plate. Different laboratories and diverse techniques were used to prepare libraries and sequence TCR repertoires, to increase sequencing depth and limit assay-specific biases. Leukapheresis yielded between about 0.85 and 10 billion PBMCs per donor. To estimate repertoire size and how much clonotypes are shared between individuals, the study performed deep sequencing of blood TCR repertoires from roughly five healthy adults. Study-wide conclusions, independent of this receptor: Because the study included only a small number of donors, the genetic and exposure-history diversity represented was limited. Compared with non-shared clonotypes, clonotypes shared by all four sorted-subset donors had higher generation probabilities. Even with the large sequencing depth, rarefaction of the sorted-subset datasets indicated that sequencing was incomplete. Sampling was limited to blood, and TCR repertoires in tissue likely differ from TCR repertoires in blood. About 5% of naive CD4, 3% to 3.5% of naive CD8, roughly 2.5% of memory CD4, and more than 0.35% of memory CD8 clonotypes were shared across several donors. Pairwise subsampling indicated that sequencing depth was expected to affect the degree of clonotype sharing among donors. Estimated clonotype richness was generally larger for naive than for memory subsets.

Comment on this clone: What this receptor recognizes is not known. Base qualities are not recorded, but no much larger clone differs from it by a single base.

Using the deep immunoSEQ assay, multiplex PCR amplified TCR CDR3 regions from genomic DNA. For each cell subset, the extracted genomic DNA was distributed evenly across all wells of several immunoSEQ 96-well plates, and each plate served as one replicate. For sorted subsets, each replicate PCR was loaded with around 200 ng genomic DNA, equivalent to approximately 33,000 T cell genomes. The purified libraries were quantified using a Qubit 3.0 fluorometer, sized with a Bioanalyzer 2100, and then quantified again using the KAPA Library Quantification kit. Every immunoSEQ 96-well plate was sequenced on a separate single-read 150-cycle Illumina NextSeq 550 flow cell. The authors' analysis ran thus. Because only junctional sequences without quality scores were contained in the immunoSEQ output, filtering matching that applied to full-length reads could not be performed. Sequences were annotated with PyIR, a Python wrapper for IgBLAST v1.9, using IMGT germline references to assign V/J genes and CDR3. Reads with weak V/J assignments (E-value above 1e-6), missing CDR3, stop codons, out-of-frame junctions, or ambiguous translated residues were removed. V3J clonotypes were defined by identical inferred V gene, J gene, and CDR3 amino acid sequence. Percentage overlap between repertoires was computed as shared unique clonotypes divided by the size of the smaller repertoire. Repertoire richness was assessed with RTK rarefaction, the Chao1 estimator, and Recon v2.1 estimates of unobserved clonotypes. Generation probabilities for all TCRbeta clonotypes obtained by the gDNA method from four donors were computed using OLGA. This is the immuneACCESS table as TCRdb keeps it, with only in-frame sequences that have V and J called. A part of the clones is gone; compared with another copy, unresolved V genes explain less than half, and the rest is unexplained. Clone size and the V and J calls come from that table; the DNA yielded D and trimming. The sample table lists fewer than 2.5 million clones, approximately 93% of them with a count of one. The ten largest clones add up to roughly 0.36% of the sample.

Measured from the cysteine to the phenylalanine, the CDR3 is 14 residues long. Here the CDR3 DNA is all that survives: 42 bases in frame from base 1. V and J lose 2 bases and 3 bases, and a span of 10 bases separates them. The germline V gene specifies MNHNS as CDR1 and SASEGT as CDR2. Donors were healthy HIV-negative adults with no recently reported acute infections or vaccinations. Every donor was a Caucasian adult living in Nashville, Tennessee, USA. Magnetic negative selection was used to enrich CD4+ T cells, after which naive cells were positively selected on CD45RA and the negative fraction became the memory subset. Blood was collected by leukapheresis, and PBMCs were isolated by Ficoll-Histopaque density gradient centrifugation and then cryopreserved in liquid nitrogen vapor phase. Analytical flow cytometry was used to check the purity and quantity of every magnetically sorted T cell population. From each sorted fraction, genomic DNA was isolated and quantified by UV absorbance on a Nanodrop 2000c.

Source material: naive CD4+ T cells from PBMCs. The sample's cell subset or site label, in plain terms: CD45RA+ positively selected. The chain is assembled from TRBV6-1 and TRBJ1-2, with the D gene not confidently named. The sequence derives from a man between 18 and 29 years old in good health. Some clones in this sample may be carry-over from other donors' samples. The nucleotide sequence reads as follows: TGTGCCAGCAGTGAAACAAGGCGGGACTATGGCTACACCTTC. Its amino acids are CASSETRRDYGYTF.